Shown below are 19 T cell receptor beta chains from a single sample sequenced in a study of shared clonotypes between healthy human individuals. Sequencing used immunoSEQ multiplex PCR; TCRdb keeps in-frame clones, though not all of them. The sample lists around 330,000 clones; around 67% were seen once. The sequenced sample consisted of memory CD4+ T cells sorted from blood. Stated subset: CD45RA-negative fraction. These receptors were obtained from a man between 25 and 39 years old in good health.

The CDR3 here is CASSSISGRGYEQYF. CDR3 DNA sequence: TGTGCCAGCAGTTCCATCAGCGGGAGAGGCTACGAGCAGTACTTC. This chain links TRBV27 with TRBJ2-7, with 8 nucleotides matching TRBD2. Germline lookup yields CDR1 MNHEY and CDR2 SMNVEV (reference sequence). The CDR3 covers 15 residues. Losses at the gene ends were 4 bases for V and 3 bases for J; bases not matched to a gene: 8.

This chain links TRBV7-9 with TRBJ2-2, with D perhaps assigned TRBD1 or TRBD2 (5 bases each). The CDR3 is made up of 16 amino acids. Trimming pared 1 base from V and 7 bases from J, leaving 16 bases between. Germline lookup yields CDR1 SEHNR and CDR2 FQNEAQ (reference sequence). This chain's CDR3 is CASSLGAGTRGGELFF. In DNA, the CDR3 is TGTGCCAGCAGCTTAGGCGCAGGAACGAGGGGCGGGGAGCTGTTTTTT. Based on the CDR3 plus reference TRBV7-9 and TRBJ2-2, the full variable domain is DTGVSQNPRHKITKRGQNVTFRCDPISEHNRLYWYRQTLGQGPEFLTYFQNEAQLEKSRLLSDRFSAERPKGSFSTLEIQRTEQGDSAMYLCASSLGAGTRGGELFFGEGSRLTVL.

The chain carries TRBV10-3 and TRBJ2-3; D not resolved. Per the germline V gene, CDR1 is ENHRY and CDR2 is SYGVKD. The CDR3 is 15 residues long. Trimming removed 0 bases at V and 1 base at J, with 8 bases between. The chain's CDR3 is CAISESLSRTDTQYF. The CDR3 coding sequence is TGTGCCATCAGTGAGTCGCTCAGCCGCACAGATACGCAGTATTTT.

This clone turned up a few times. This rearrangement joins TRBV29-1 to TRBJ2-5; 9 bases match TRBD2. CDR3 length: 13 residues. V lost 7 bases and J lost 5; bases outside the gene matches: 8. The germline V gene encodes CDR1 SQVTM and CDR2 ANQGSEA. The CDR3 region is CSATTSGGETQYF. CDR3 DNA sequence: TGCAGCGCTACGACTAGCGGAGGGGAGACCCAGTACTTC.

This chain uses TRBV28 with TRBJ1-5; unclear D gene. Per germline, CDR1 MDHEN and CDR2 SYDVKM. V dropped 2 bases and J dropped 4 bases, with 12 bases sitting between them. This CDR3 has 15 amino acids. CDR3 coding DNA: TGTGCCAGCAGTTTAAGGGCAGGTGGTAATCAGCCCCAGCATTTT. Protein: CASSLRAGGNQPQHF.

This rearrangement joins TRBV28 to TRBJ2-5; 7 nucleotides agree with TRBD2. Germline trimming cut 4 bases from V and 5 bases from J; bases unmatched to any gene: 13. This CDR3 is 16 amino acids long. Germline lookup yields CDR1 MDHEN and CDR2 SYDVKM. Here the CDR3 DNA reads TGTGCCAGCAGTTCCATCGGAGCGGGACGGGAGGAGACCCAGTACTTC. This sequence encodes CASSSIGAGREETQYF.

The chain uses TRBV10-3 and TRBJ2-1, with 13 nucleotides matching TRBD2. Germline values: CDR1 ENHRY, CDR2 SYGVKD. Unmatched junction bases numbered 2, after V lost 6 bases and J lost 6 bases. CDR3 length: 14 amino acids. The CDR3 loop reads CAISGTSGVNEQFF. For the CDR3, the DNA is TGTGCCATCAGCGGGACTAGCGGGGTCAATGAGCAGTTCTTC.

CDR3 in amino acids: CASSSLAGVPYNEQFF. The CDR3 region has the DNA TGTGCCAGCAGCTCACTAGCGGGAGTACCCTACAATGAGCAGTTCTTC. The chain employs TRBV11-2 and TRBJ2-1, with 11 bases identical to TRBD2. Trimming at V came to 4 bases and at J to 2 bases, leaving 4 bases not matched to a gene. The CDR3 has 16 residues. Germline lookup yields CDR1 SGHAT and CDR2 FQNNGV.

This clone is a singleton in its sample. The V call is TRBV7-2, the J call TRBJ2-7; TRBD1 is a possible D gene (5 bases). Germline-derived CDR1 and CDR2 are SGHTA and FQGNSA. V was trimmed by 0 bases and J by 5 bases, leaving 11 bases between them. The CDR3 loop spans 14 amino acids. CDR3 in DNA: TGTGCCAGCAGCTTAGCGGCAGGGATCGACGAGCAGTACTTC. Translating gives CASSLAAGIDEQYF.

The rearrangement uses TRBV29-1 and TRBJ1-2; D unclear. The CDR3 covers 15 residues. Germline CDR1 and CDR2: SQVTM and ANQGSEA. With 1 base removed from V and 3 bases from J, the gap between germline ends came to 15 bases. The CDR3 loop is CSVEGWKGIDYGYTF. The CDR3, as DNA: TGCAGCGTTGAAGGATGGAAGGGAATTGACTATGGCTACACCTTC.

This clone appeared many times. This chain connects TRBV28 to TRBJ2-1, with TRBD1 as a possible D gene (7 bases). CDR3 length: 13 amino acids. V gave up 5 bases and J gave up 9 bases, with 14 bases separating them. Germline values: CDR1 MDHEN, CDR2 SYDVKM. Written as DNA, the CDR3 is TGTGCCAGCAGTCCCCCGCAGGGGGGTGAGCAGTTCTTC. Encoded protein: CASSPPQGGEQFF.

The CDR3 nucleotides are TGTGCCAGCAGCTTATCCGGGGGGTCGGAAGAGACCCAGTACTTC. Its protein product is CASSLSGGSEETQYF. This rearrangement joins TRBV11-3 to TRBJ2-5; 7 nucleotides align to TRBD2. Germline CDR1 SGHNT, CDR2 YENEEA. The CDR3 runs 15 residues. The junction had 6 bases not matched to a gene; V was cut back by 2 bases and J by 3 bases.

The V and J genes are TRBV5-1 and TRBJ2-5; the D gene is possibly TRBD2 (6 bases). Trimming pared 4 bases from V and 5 bases from J, leaving 15 bases between. Germline values: CDR1 SGHRS, CDR2 YFSETQ. The CDR3 is made up of 14 amino acids. The CDR3 nucleotides read TGCGCCAGCAGCCGCGGGGCGGGTCAGGAGACCCAGTACTTC. Translation: CASSRGAGQETQYF.

About this clone: Other DNA sequences in the same sample also yield this CDR3. V and J are TRBV2 and TRBJ2-3, with D maybe TRBD1 (6 bases). CDR3 length: 12 amino acids. In germline, CDR1 is SNHLY, CDR2 FYNNEI. V gave up 6 bases and J gave up 6 bases, with 10 bases separating them. In DNA, the CDR3 is TGTGCCAGCAGACAGGGCGCGGATACGCAGTATTTT. Translation: CASRQGADTQYF. The entire variable domain, with the rest obtained from reference TRBV2 and TRBJ2-3, is as follows: EPEVTQTPSHQVTQMGQEVILRCVPISNHLYFYWYRQILGQKVEFLVSFYNNEISEKSEIFDDQFSVERPDGSNFTLKIRSTKLEDSAMYFCASRQGADTQYFGPGTRLTVL.

The chain combines TRBV6-1 with TRBJ2-7, with D possibly TRBD2 on 7 matching bases. CDR3 length: 14 residues. The V gene lost 2 bases and the J gene lost 6 bases, with 14 bases spanning the gap. The germline CDR1 and CDR2 sequences are MNHNS and SASEGT. CDR3 in amino acids: CASSESIRGGEQYF. CDR3 bases: TGTGCCAGCAGTGAATCAATTAGGGGGGGCGAGCAGTACTTC.

Here the CDR3 reads CAISDLLGETSGSNEQFF. In nucleotides, the CDR3 is TGTGCCATCAGTGATCTTTTGGGCGAGACTAGCGGGAGTAATGAGCAGTTCTTC. The V call is TRBV10-3, the J call TRBJ2-1; 12 bases are shared with TRBD2. The V segment lost 3 bases and the J segment 7 bases; nucleotides outside the gene matches: 13. Per germline, CDR1 ENHRY and CDR2 SYGVKD. The CDR3 contains 18 residues.

This clone appeared a few times. The chain links TRBV12-5 to TRBJ2-2, with 10 bases that match TRBD1. V shed 0 bases and J 2 bases; nucleotides not matched to a gene: 9. The CDR3 loop spans 19 amino acids. Looked up from germline, CDR1 is LGHNT and CDR2 is FRNRAP. The DNA for the CDR3 is TGTGCTAGTGGTTTGGTACTCGGGACAGGGGCCTTAAACACCGGGGAGCTGTTTTTT. This codes for CASGLVLGTGALNTGELFF.

CDR3 residues: CASSQALQETQYF. CDR3 in DNA: TGTGCCAGCAGTCAAGCGCTCCAAGAGACCCAGTACTTC. The chain carries TRBV6-6 and TRBJ2-5; D is uncertain. V was pared by 5 bases and J by 1 base, with 8 bases between. The CDR3 contains 13 residues. Germline CDR1 reads MNHNY; CDR2 reads SVGAGI (reference sequence).

The chain joins TRBV5-1 to TRBJ1-1; D unresolved. The CDR3 sequence is 13 residues long. Trimming removed 4 bases from V and 1 base from J, with 8 bases in between. Germline lookup yields CDR1 SGHRS and CDR2 YFSETQ. CDR3 protein: CASSVETNTEAFF. As DNA, the CDR3 is TGCGCCAGCAGCGTAGAAACGAACACTGAAGCTTTCTTT. Using reference TRBV5-1 and TRBJ1-1 for the parts outside the CDR3, the full variable domain is KAGVTQTPRYLIKTRGQQVTLSCSPISGHRSVSWYQQTPGQGLQFLFEYFSETQRNKGNFPGRFSGRQFSNSRSEMNVSTLELGDSALYLCASSVETNTEAFFGQGTRLTVV.